The T cell receptor (beta chain) under discussion was sequenced for a study of cytomegalovirus exposure and HLA in healthy donors. The PCR employed 60 Vbeta primers together with 13 Jbeta primers. Assay used: immunoSEQ multiplex PCR; TCRdb lists only in-frame clones, some missing. The repertoire holds 200,000 or so clones, with 60% to 80% as singletons. Germline CDR1 reads SGDLS; CDR2 reads YYNGEE. The junction had 11 bases not matched to a gene; V was cut back by 0 bases and J by 12 bases. This CDR3 spans 15 amino acids. The chain couples TRBV9 to TRBJ2-1, with TRBD2 identical over 8 bases. Source material: PBMCs. This receptor was identified in a woman under 40 in good health and CMV-seronegative. DNA of the CDR3: TGTGCCAGCAGCGTAGGTACTAGCGGCGGTCGGGTGCAGTTCTTC. Residues: CASSVGTSGGRVQFF. Full variable domain (remainder filled in from reference TRBV9 and TRBJ2-1): DSGVTQTPKHLITATGQRVTLRCSPRSGDLSVYWYQQSLDQGLQFLIQYYNGEERAKGNILERFSAQQFPDLHSELNLSSLELGDSALYFCASSVGTSGGRVQFFGPGTRLTVL.